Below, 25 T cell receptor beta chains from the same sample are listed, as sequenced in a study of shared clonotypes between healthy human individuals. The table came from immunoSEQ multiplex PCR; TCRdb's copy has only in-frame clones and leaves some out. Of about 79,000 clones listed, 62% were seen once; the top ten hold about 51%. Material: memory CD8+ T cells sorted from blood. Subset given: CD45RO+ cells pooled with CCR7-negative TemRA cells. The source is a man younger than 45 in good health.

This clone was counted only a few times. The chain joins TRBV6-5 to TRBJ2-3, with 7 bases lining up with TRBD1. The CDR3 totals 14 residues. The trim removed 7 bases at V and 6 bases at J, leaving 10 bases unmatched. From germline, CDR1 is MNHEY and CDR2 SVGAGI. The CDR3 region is CASTISGGSDTQYF. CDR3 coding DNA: TGTGCCAGCACCATTTCAGGGGGATCCGATACGCAGTATTTT.

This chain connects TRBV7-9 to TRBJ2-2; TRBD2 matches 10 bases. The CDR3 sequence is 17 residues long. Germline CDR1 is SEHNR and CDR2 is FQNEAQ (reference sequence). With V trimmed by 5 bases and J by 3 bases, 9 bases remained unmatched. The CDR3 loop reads CASSPFGTSDHTGELFF. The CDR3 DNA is TGTGCCAGCAGCCCCTTCGGGACTAGCGATCACACCGGGGAGCTGTTTTTT.

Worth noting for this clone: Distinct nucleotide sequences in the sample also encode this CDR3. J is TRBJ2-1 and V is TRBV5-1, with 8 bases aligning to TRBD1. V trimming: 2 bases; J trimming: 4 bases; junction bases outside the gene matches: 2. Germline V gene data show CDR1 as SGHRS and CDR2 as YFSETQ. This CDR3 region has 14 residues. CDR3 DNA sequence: TGCGCCAGCAGCTTCACAGGGGGGTACAATGAGCAGTTCTTC. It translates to CASSFTGGYNEQFF. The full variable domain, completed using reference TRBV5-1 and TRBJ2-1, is KAGVTQTPRYLIKTRGQQVTLSCSPISGHRSVSWYQQTPGQGLQFLFEYFSETQRNKGNFPGRFSGRQFSNSRSEMNVSTLELGDSALYLCASSFTGGYNEQFFGPGTRLTVL.

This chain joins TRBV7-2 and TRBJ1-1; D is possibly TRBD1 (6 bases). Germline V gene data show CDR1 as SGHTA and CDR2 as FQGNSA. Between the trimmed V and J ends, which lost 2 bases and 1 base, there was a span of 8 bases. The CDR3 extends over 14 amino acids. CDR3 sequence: CASSLRGRNTEAFF. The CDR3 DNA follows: TGTGCCAGCAGCTTAAGGGGGAGGAACACTGAAGCTTTCTTT.

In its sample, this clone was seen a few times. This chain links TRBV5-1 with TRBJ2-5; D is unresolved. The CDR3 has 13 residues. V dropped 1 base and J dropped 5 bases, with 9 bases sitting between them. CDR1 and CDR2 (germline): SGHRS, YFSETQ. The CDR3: CASSLWSRETQYF. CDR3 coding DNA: TGCGCCAGCAGCTTGTGGAGTCGTGAGACCCAGTACTTC. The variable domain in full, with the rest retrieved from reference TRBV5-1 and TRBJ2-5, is KAGVTQTPRYLIKTRGQQVTLSCSPISGHRSVSWYQQTPGQGLQFLFEYFSETQRNKGNFPGRFSGRQFSNSRSEMNVSTLELGDSALYLCASSLWSRETQYFGPGTRLLVL.

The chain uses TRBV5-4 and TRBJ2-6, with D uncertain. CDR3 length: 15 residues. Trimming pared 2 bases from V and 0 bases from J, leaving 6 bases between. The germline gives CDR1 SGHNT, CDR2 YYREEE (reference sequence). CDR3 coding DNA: TGTGCCAGCAGCTTCTTCGGCTCTGGGGCCAACGTCCTGACTTTC. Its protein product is CASSFFGSGANVLTF.

The CDR3 region has the DNA TGTGCCACCAGCAGGGACCACTCCTACAATGAGCAGTTCTTC. Encoded protein: CATSRDHSYNEQFF. V is TRBV15 and J is TRBJ2-1; D is undetermined. V was cut by 3 bases and J by 0 bases, with 6 bases left in between. Looked up from germline, CDR1 is LNHNV and CDR2 is YYDKDF (reference sequence). This CDR3 spans 14 amino acids.

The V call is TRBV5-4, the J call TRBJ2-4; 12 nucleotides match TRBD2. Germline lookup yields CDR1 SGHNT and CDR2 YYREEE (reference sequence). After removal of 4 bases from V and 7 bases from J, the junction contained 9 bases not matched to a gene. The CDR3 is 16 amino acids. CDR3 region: CASSQDETSGSNIQYF. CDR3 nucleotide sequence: TGTGCCAGCAGCCAAGATGAGACTAGCGGGAGTAACATTCAGTACTTC.

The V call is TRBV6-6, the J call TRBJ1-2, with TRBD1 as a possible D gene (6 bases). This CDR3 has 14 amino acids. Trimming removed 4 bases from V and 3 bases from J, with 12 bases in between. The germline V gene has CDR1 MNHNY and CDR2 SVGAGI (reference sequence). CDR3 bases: TGTGCCAGCAGTTCTACAGGGTACGACTATGGCTACACCTTC. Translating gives CASSSTGYDYGYTF.

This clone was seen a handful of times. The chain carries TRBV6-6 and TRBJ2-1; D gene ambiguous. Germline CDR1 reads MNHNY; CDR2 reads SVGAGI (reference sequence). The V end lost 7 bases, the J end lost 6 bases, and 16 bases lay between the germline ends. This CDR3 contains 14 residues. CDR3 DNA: TGTGCCAGCACCCCTGGCACTATGGGCAATGAGCAGTTCTTC. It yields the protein CASTPGTMGNEQFF.

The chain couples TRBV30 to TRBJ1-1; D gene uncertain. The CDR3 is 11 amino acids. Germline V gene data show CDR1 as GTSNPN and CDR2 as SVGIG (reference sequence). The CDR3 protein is CVCLWNTEAFF. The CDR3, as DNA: TGTGTTTGTCTCTGGAACACTGAAGCTTTCTTT.

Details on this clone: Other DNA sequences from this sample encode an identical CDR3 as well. The CDR3 region is CASRGLDYGYTF. The CDR3, as DNA: TGTGCCAGCAGGGGACTTGACTATGGCTACACCTTC. V and J are TRBV6-6 and TRBJ1-2, with D perhaps matching TRBD1 (5 bases). Germline lookup yields CDR1 MNHNY and CDR2 SVGAGI (reference sequence). With 6 bases removed from V and 3 bases from J, the gap between germline ends came to 8 bases. CDR3 length equals 12 residues.

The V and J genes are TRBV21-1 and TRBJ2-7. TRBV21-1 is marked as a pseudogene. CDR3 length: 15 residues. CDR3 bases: TGTGCCAGCAGCGGCAGACTCCAGGTTTACTACGAGCAGTACTTC. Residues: CASSGRLQVYYEQYF.

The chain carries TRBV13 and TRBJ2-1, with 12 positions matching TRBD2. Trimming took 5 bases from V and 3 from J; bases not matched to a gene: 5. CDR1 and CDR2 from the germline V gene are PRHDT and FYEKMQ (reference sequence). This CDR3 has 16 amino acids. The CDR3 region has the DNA TGTGCCAGCAGCCTCTGGGGACTAGCGGGCTACAATGAGCAGTTCTTC. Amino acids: CASSLWGLAGYNEQFF.

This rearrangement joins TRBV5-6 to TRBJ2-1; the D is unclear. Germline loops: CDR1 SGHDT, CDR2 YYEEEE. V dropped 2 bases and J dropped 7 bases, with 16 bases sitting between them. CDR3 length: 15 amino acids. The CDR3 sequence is CASSLDFLLGNEQFF. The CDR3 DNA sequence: TGTGCCAGCAGCTTAGACTTCCTCCTCGGGAATGAGCAGTTCTTC.

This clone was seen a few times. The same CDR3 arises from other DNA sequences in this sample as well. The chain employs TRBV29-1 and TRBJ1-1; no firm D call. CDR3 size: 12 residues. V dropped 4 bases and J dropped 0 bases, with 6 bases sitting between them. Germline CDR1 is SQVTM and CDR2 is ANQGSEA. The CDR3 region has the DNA TGCAGCGTTGCGAAAATGAACACTGAAGCTTTCTTT. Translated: CSVAKMNTEAFF. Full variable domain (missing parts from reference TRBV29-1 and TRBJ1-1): SAVISQKPSRDICQRGTSLTIQCQVDSQVTMMFWYRQQPGQSLTLIATANQGSEATYESGFVIDKFPISRPNLTFSTLTVSNMSPEDSSIYLCSVAKMNTEAFFGQGTRLTVV.

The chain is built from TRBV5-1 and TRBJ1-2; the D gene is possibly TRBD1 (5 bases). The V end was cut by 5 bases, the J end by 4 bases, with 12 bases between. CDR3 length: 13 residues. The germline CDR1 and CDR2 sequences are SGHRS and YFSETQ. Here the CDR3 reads CASRRDGAYGYTF. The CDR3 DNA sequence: TGCGCCAGCAGACGGGACGGGGCCTATGGCTACACCTTC.

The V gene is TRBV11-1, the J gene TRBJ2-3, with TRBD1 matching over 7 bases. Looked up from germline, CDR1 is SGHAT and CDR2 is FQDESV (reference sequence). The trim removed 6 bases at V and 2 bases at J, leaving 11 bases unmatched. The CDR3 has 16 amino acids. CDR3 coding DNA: TGTGCCAGCAGTCAGGGGCAGGGGGATTACACAGATACGCAGTATTTT. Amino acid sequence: CASSQGQGDYTDTQYF.

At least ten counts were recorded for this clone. This CDR3 reads CASSPLDKNTEAFF. The DNA of the CDR3 is TGTGCCAGCTCCCCCCTCGACAAGAACACTGAAGCTTTCTTT. The chain couples TRBV18 to TRBJ1-1; D uncertain. CDR3 length equals 14 residues. Germline values: CDR1 KGHSH, CDR2 LQKENI. The V gene lost 6 bases and the J gene lost 1 base, with 12 bases spanning the gap.

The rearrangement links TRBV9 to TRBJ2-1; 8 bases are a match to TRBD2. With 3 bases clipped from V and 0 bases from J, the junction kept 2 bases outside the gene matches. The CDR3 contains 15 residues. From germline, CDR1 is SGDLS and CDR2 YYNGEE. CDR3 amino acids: CASSESGSSYNEQFF. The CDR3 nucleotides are TGTGCCAGCAGCGAGAGCGGGAGCTCCTACAATGAGCAGTTCTTC.

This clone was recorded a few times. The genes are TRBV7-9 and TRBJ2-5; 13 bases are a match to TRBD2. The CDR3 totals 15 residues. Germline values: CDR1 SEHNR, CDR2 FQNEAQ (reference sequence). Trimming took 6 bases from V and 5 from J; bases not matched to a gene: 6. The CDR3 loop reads CASSGLAGDVETQYF. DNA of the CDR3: TGTGCCAGCAGTGGACTAGCGGGAGATGTGGAGACCCAGTACTTC.

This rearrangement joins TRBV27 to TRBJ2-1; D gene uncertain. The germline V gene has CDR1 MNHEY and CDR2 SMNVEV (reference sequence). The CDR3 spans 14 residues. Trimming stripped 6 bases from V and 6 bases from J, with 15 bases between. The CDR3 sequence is CASSLGWRTNEQFF. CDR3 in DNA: TGTGCCAGCAGCCTGGGGTGGAGAACCAATGAGCAGTTCTTC.

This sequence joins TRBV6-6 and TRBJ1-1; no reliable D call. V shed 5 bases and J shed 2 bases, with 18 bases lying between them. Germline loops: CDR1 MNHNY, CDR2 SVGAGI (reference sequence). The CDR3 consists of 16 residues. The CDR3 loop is CASSGRDYLRNTEAFF. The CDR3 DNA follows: TGTGCCAGCAGTGGGAGAGACTACTTAAGAAACACTGAAGCTTTCTTT.

In DNA form, the CDR3 reads TGCGCCAGCCGACAAGGACTCATCACAGATACGCAGTATTTT. Translated, it gives CASRQGLITDTQYF. The chain has TRBV5-1 and TRBJ2-3; TRBD2 is a possible D gene (5 bases). This CDR3 spans 14 amino acids. Germline values: CDR1 SGHRS, CDR2 YFSETQ. Trimming removed 7 bases at V and 2 bases at J, with 14 bases between.

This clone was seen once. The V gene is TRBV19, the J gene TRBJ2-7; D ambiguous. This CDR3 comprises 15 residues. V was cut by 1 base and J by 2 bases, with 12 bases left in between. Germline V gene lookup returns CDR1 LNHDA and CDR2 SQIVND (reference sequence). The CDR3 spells CASSIVSGTAYEQYF. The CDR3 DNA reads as TGTGCCAGTAGTATAGTCTCAGGCACCGCCTACGAGCAGTACTTC.